This TCR beta chain was identified during a study of control samples from healthy donors and cancer patients (TCRdb year 2020). The library was obtained by the immunoSEQ multiplex PCR assay. In TCRdb, the immuneACCESS table is reduced to in-frame sequences with V and J assigned. These tables do not hold every clone; where another copy was compared, an unresolved V gene accounts for under half, and the others remain unexplained. The sample table holds roughly 130,000 clones, of which more than 85% were seen once. The top ten clonotypes cover 1.5% to 2% of the sample. This clone was counted only a few times. Its antigen remains unidentified. Per-base quality was not reported, and no clone a single base away is much larger than it. CDR1 is given as SGHDT and CDR2 as YYEEEE, both from the germline V gene. Including cysteine and phenylalanine, the CDR3 has 16 amino acids. Only the CDR3 part of the read is kept: 48 bases, read in frame from the first base. The trim is 1 base for V and 7 bases for J, with a gap of 15 bases between the germline ends.

Sample: PBMCs. The chain employs TRBV5-6 and TRBJ1-6; the D gene remains uncertain. The receptor comes from a man in his fifties or sixties with head and neck cancer. The CDR3 protein: CASSLRPEGTNSPLHF. Here is the DNA: TGTGCCAGCAGCTTGCGCCCCGAGGGTACAAATTCACCCCTCCACTTT.